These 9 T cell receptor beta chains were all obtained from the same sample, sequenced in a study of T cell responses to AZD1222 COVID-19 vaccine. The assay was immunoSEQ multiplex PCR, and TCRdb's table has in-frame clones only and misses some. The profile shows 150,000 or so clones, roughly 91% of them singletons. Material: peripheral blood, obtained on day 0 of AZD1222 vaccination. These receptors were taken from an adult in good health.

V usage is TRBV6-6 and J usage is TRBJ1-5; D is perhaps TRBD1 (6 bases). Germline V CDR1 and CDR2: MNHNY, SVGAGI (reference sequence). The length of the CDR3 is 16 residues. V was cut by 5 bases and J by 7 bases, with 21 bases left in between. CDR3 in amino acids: CASSQVGHPNLQPQHF. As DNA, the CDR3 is TGTGCCAGCAGTCAAGTGGGACACCCAAACCTACAGCCCCAGCATTTT.

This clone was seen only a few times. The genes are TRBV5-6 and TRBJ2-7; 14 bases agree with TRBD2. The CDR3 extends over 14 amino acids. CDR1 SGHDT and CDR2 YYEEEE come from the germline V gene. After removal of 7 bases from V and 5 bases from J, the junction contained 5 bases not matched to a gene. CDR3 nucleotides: TGTGCCAGCTTCGGGACTAGCGGGAGTCACGAGCAGTACTTC. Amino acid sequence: CASFGTSGSHEQYF. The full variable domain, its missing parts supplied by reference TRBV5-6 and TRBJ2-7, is DAGVTQSPTHLIKTRGQQVTLRCSPKSGHDTVSWYQQALGQGPQFIFQYYEEEERQRGNFPDRFSGHQFPNYSSELNVNALLLGDSALYLCASFGTSGSHEQYFGPGTRLTVT.

CDR3 nucleotides: TGTGCCAGCAGCGTAGGGGTTCAGAATCAGCCCCAGCATTTT. Translated: CASSVGVQNQPQHF. The chain joins TRBV9 to TRBJ1-5; D unresolved. Germline V lookup: CDR1 SGDLS, CDR2 YYNGEE. Trimming removed 0 bases at V and 4 bases at J, with 8 bases between. The CDR3 is 14 residues long.

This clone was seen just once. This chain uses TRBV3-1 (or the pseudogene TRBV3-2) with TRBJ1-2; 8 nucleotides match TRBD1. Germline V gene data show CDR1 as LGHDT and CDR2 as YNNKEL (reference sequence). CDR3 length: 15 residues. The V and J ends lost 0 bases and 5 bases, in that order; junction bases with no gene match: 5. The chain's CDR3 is CASSQEDRGRYGYTF. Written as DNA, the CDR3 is TGTGCCAGCAGCCAAGAAGACAGGGGTCGATATGGCTACACCTTC.

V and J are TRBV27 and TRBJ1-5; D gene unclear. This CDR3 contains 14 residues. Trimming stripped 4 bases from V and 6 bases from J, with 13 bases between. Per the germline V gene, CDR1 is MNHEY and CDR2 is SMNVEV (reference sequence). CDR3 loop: CASSSSHSGQPQHF. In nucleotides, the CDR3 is TGTGCCAGCAGTTCATCCCATTCGGGTCAGCCCCAGCATTTT.

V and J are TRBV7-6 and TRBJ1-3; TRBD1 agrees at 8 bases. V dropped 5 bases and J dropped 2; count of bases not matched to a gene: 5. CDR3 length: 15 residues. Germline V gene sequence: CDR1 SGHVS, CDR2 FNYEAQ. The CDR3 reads CASSPRTGTGNTIYF. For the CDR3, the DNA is TGTGCCAGCAGCCCGCGGACAGGGACTGGAAACACCATATATTTT.

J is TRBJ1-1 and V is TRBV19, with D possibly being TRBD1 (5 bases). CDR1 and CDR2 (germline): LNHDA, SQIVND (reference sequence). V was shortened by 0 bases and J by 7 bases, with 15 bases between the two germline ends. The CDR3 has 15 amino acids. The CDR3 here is CASSIELSQRGEAFF. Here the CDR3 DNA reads TGTGCCAGTAGTATAGAATTGTCTCAGAGGGGTGAAGCTTTCTTT.

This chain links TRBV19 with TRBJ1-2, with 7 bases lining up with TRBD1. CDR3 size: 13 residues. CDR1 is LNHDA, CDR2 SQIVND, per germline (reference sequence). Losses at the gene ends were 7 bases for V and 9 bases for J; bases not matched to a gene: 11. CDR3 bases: TGTGCCAGTAAGGACCAGGGGGTTTGGAGCTACACCTTC. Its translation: CASKDQGVWSYTF.

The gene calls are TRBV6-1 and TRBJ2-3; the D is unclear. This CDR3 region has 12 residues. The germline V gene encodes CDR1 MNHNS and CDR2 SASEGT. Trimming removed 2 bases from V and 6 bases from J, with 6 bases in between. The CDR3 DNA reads TGTGCCAGCAGTGAATCGCTGGATACGCAGTATTTT. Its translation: CASSESLDTQYF.